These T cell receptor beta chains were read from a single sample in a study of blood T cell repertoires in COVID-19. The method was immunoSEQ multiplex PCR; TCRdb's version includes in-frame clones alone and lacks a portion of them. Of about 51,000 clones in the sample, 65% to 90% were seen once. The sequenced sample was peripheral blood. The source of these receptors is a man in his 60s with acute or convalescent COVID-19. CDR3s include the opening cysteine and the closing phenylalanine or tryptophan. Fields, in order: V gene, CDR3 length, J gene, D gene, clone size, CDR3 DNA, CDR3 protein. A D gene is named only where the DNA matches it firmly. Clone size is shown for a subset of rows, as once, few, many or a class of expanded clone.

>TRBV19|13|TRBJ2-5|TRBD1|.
TGTGCCAGTGGCGCAGGGGGCCGTGAGACCCAGTACTTC
CASGAGGRETQYF
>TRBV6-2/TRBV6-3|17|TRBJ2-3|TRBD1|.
TGTGCCAGCAGCCAGGACAGGGACGTATTCAGCACAGATACGCAGTATTTT
CASSQDRDVFSTDTQYF
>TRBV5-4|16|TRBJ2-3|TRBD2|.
TGTGCCAGCAGCTCTCTAGCGGGGGGGCATGCAGATACGCAGTATTTT
CASSSLAGGHADTQYF
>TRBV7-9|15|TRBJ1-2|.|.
TGTGCCAGCAGCTTAGACCGGACAGTTTCGGGGGGCTACACCTTC
CASSLDRTVSGGYTF
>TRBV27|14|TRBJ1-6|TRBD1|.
TGTGCCAGCAGTAAGGACAGGGCTGGGTCACCCCTCCACTTT
CASSKDRAGSPLHF
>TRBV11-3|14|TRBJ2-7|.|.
TGTGCCAGCAGCCCGGGTGTCGGGTCCTACGAGCAGTACTTC
CASSPGVGSYEQYF
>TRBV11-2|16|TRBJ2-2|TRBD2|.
TGTGCCAGCAGCTTAGTTGCGGGAGCGAACACCGGGGAGCTGTTTTTT
CASSLVAGANTGELFF
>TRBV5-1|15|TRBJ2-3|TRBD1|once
TGCGCCAGCAGCTCAGACAGGGCTAGCACAGATACGCAGTATTTT
CASSSDRASTDTQYF
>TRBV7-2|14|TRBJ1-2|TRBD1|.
TGTGCCAGCAGCCCGGACAGGGGGCCATATGGCTACACCTTC
CASSPDRGPYGYTF
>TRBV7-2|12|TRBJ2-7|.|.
TGTGCCAGCAGCTGGACTGGACGAGAGCAGTACTTC
CASSWTGREQYF
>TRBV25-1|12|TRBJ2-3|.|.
TGTGCCAGTAGGAGCTCGGCAGATACGCAGTATTTT
CASRSSADTQYF
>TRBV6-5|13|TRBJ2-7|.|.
TGTGCCAGCAGTCCCGGGACTCGCTACGAGCAGTACTTC
CASSPGTRYEQYF
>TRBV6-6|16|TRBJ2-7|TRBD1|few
TGTGCCAGCAGCCGCGACAGGGCTCAGTCGTCCTACGAGCAGTACTTC
CASSRDRAQSSYEQYF
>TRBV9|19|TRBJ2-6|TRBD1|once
TGTGCCAGCAGCGTCCGGGACAGGGACCTTATAGGGGGGGCCAACGTCCTGACTTTC
CASSVRDRDLIGGANVLTF
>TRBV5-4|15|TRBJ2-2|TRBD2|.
TGTGCCAGCAGCTTGGGGGCTAGCGGGGCCGGGGAGCTGTTTTTT
CASSLGASGAGELFF
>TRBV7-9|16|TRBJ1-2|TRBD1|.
TGTGCCAGCAGCTTAATACCGGGACAGATTAACTATGGCTACACCTTC
CASSLIPGQINYGYTF
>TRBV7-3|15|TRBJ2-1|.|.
TGTGCCAGCAGCTCACAGGGGACTTCCTACAATGAGCAGTTCTTC
CASSSQGTSYNEQFF
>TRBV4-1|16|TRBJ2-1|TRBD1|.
TGCGCCAGCAGCCAGTTCCGGGACAGGGCGAACAATGAGCAGTTCTTC
CASSQFRDRANNEQFF
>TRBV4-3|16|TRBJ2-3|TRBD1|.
TGCGCCAGCAGCGCCCAGCTAGGACAGGGCCCAGATACGCAGTATTTT
CASSAQLGQGPDTQYF
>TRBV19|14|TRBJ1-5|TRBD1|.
TGTGCCAGTAAACCAGGACAGGGCAATCAGCCCCAGCATTTT
CASKPGQGNQPQHF
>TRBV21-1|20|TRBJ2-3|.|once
TGTGCCAGCAGGACAACACCGGGACAGGCCCACTCAAACGGCACAGATACGCAGTATTTT
CASRTTPGQAHSNGTDTQYF
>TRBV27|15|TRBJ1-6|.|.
TGTGCCAGCAGGTTTGGGGGGACCTATAATTCACCCCTCCACTTT
CASRFGGTYNSPLHF
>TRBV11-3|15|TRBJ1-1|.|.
TGTGCCAGCAGCCCCATTTCCGGGGTGAACACTGAAGCTTTCTTT
CASSPISGVNTEAFF
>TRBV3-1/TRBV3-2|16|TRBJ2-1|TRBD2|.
TGTGCCAGCAGCCAAGACCATAGCGGGGTCTACAATGAGCAGTTCTTC
CASSQDHSGVYNEQFF
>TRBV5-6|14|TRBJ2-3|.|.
TGTGCCAGCACCGATCAGGGGTTCACAGATACGCAGTATTTT
CASTDQGFTDTQYF